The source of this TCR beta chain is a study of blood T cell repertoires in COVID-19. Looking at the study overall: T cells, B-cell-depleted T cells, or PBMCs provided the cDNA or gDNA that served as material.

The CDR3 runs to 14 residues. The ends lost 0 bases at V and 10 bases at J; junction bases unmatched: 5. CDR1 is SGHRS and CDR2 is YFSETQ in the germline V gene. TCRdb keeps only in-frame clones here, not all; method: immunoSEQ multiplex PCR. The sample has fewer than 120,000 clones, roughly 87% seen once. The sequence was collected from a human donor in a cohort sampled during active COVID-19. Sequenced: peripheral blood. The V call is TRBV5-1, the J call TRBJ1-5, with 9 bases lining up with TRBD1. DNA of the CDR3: TGCGCCAGCAGCTTGGAACAGGGGGCCAAACCCCAGCATTTT. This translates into CASSLEQGAKPQHF.